This T cell receptor (beta chain) was documented in a study of siplizumab effects on memory and regulatory T cells. The study, taken as a whole, reports: Confirmation that proliferating Tregs from siplizumab cultures had suppressive function was not obtained. It was not possible to assign a naive or memory phenotype to roughly 75-96% of proliferating CD4+ or CD8+ clones. Memory T cells appeared less diverse than naive cells, which seemed to contribute substantially to alloresponse.

Details on this clone: Its antigen is not identified.

TCRdb's table, derived via immunoSEQ multiplex PCR, lists solely in-frame clones and lacks some. The repertoire holds over 100,000 clones, with roughly 90% as singletons. The CDR3 length is 16 residues. CDR1 and CDR2 (germline): SGHRS, YFSETQ. J gave up 1 base and V 4 bases, and 9 bases lay outside the gene matches. The rearrangement links TRBV5-1 to TRBJ2-7, with 9 bases matching TRBD1. The sequence was collected from a human donor in good health. Material: CD4+ T cells sorted from blood. The chain's CDR3 is CASSRNDRGTSYEQYF. The CDR3 nucleotides are TGCGCCAGCAGCCGAAACGACAGGGGGACTTCCTACGAGCAGTACTTC.